These 18 T cell receptor beta chains share one sample of origin, sequenced in a study of control samples from healthy donors and cancer patients. The protocol was immunoSEQ multiplex PCR, while the TCRdb copy is restricted to in-frame clones and leaves out a portion. This sample's table reports fewer than 200,000 clones. Sequenced: blood. Every receptor here comes from a woman younger than 45 in good health.

CDR3 in amino acids: CASLGAGQGLKLFF. The CDR3 DNA sequence: TGTGCCTCTCTAGGGGCGGGACAGGGCCTCAAATTGTTCTTC. The chain uses TRBV28 and TRBJ2-1; 9 bases fit TRBD1. The germline gives CDR1 MDHEN, CDR2 SYDVKM. This CDR3 comprises 14 residues. V dropped 11 bases and J dropped 15; count of bases not matched to a gene: 20.

This chain connects TRBV28 to TRBJ1-5, with D tentatively TRBD1 (5 bases). Trimming cost V 3 bases and J 13 bases, with 13 bases left between them. This CDR3 has 12 amino acids. From germline, CDR1 is MDHEN and CDR2 SYDVKM. The CDR3: CASSLGRILQHF. CDR3 in DNA: TGTGCCAGCAGTTTGGGGCGGATACTTCAGCATTTT.

The chain is built from TRBV10-3 and TRBJ1-1, with D unresolved. The CDR3 has 11 amino acids. Looked up from germline, CDR1 is ENHRY and CDR2 is SYGVKD. Trimming took off 3 bases at V and 6 bases at J, with 5 bases between the two ends. The CDR3 here is CAISEGSEAFF. Written as DNA, the CDR3 is TGTGCCATCAGTGAAGGATCTGAAGCTTTCTTT.

The chain employs TRBV4-1 and TRBJ1-3; D unclear. Germline CDR1 reads MGHRA; CDR2 reads YSYEKL. V lost 2 bases and J 3 bases, leaving 14 bases between the germline ends. The CDR3 is 16 amino acids. CDR3 region: CASSQLARSFGNTIYF. CDR3 coding DNA: TGCGCCAGCAGCCAACTAGCCAGAAGTTTTGGAAACACCATATATTTT.

This chain links TRBV13 with TRBJ2-7; no firm D call. CDR1 PRHDT and CDR2 FYEKMQ come from the germline V gene (reference sequence). The V end lost 5 bases, the J end lost 0 bases, and 2 bases lay between the germline ends. CDR3 length equals 11 residues. CDR3 DNA sequence: TGTGCCAGCAGCAACTCCTACGAGCAGTACTTC. It is translated as CASSNSYEQYF.

The J gene is TRBJ2-5, the V gene TRBV3-1 (or the pseudogene TRBV3-2); 8 bases are a match to TRBD1. The J segment lost 6 bases and the V segment lost 0 bases, leaving 9 bases of the junction unmatched. Germline lookup yields CDR1 LGHDT and CDR2 YNNKEL (reference sequence). The CDR3 is 16 amino acids. The CDR3 region has the DNA TGTGCCAGCAGCCAAGATCTGGGACAGGAGGTACAGACCCAGTACTTC. It translates to CASSQDLGQEVQTQYF.

The chain joins TRBV18 to TRBJ1-6; possible D gene TRBD1, 5 bases. The ends were cut back, 3 bases at V and 7 bases at J, with 16 bases in the middle. The CDR3 contains 16 residues. Germline-derived CDR1 and CDR2 are KGHSH and LQKENI. CDR3 region: CASSPLGVLGNSPLHF. For the CDR3, the DNA is TGTGCCAGCTCACCCTTGGGGGTACTGGGGAATTCACCCCTCCACTTT.

The gene calls are TRBV5-1 and TRBJ2-1; no definite D call. The CDR3 runs to 12 residues. The germline V gene encodes CDR1 SGHRS and CDR2 YFSETQ. Trimming cost V 2 bases and J 6 bases, with 6 bases left between them. The CDR3 bases are TGCGCCAGCAGCTTATTTGGCAATGAGCAGTTCTTC. Protein product: CASSLFGNEQFF.

The gene calls are TRBV27 and TRBJ1-6; tentative D call: TRBD1 (6 bases). V shed 2 bases and J shed 8 bases, with 7 bases lying between them. Germline V lookup: CDR1 MNHEY, CDR2 SMNVEV (reference sequence). The CDR3 length is 13 residues. The CDR3 DNA reads as TGTGCCAGCAGTTTAACAGGGTATTCACCCCTCCACTTT. Translated, it gives CASSLTGYSPLHF.

The chain has TRBV6-6 and TRBJ1-5; 8 bases fit TRBD1. Germline lookup yields CDR1 MNHNY and CDR2 SVGAGI (reference sequence). The V and J ends lost 4 bases and 2 bases, in that order; junction bases with no gene match: 7. CDR3 length: 16 residues. The CDR3 sequence: CASSSTQGGGNQPQHF. DNA for the CDR3: TGTGCCAGCAGTTCGACACAGGGGGGAGGCAATCAGCCCCAGCATTTT.

This rearrangement joins TRBV19 to TRBJ2-7; 7 bases align to TRBD1. Trimming cost V 0 bases and J 2 bases; bases outside gene matches: 1. The CDR3 extends over 14 amino acids. Germline V CDR1 and CDR2: LNHDA, SQIVND (reference sequence). The CDR3 DNA reads TGTGCCAGTAGTATAGATCAGGGGGCCTACGAGCAGTACTTC. It is translated as CASSIDQGAYEQYF.

The chain recombines TRBV28 with TRBJ2-2; D may correspond to TRBD1 or TRBD2 (5 bases each). Trimming removed 7 bases from V and 1 base from J, with 16 bases in between. The CDR3 has 16 amino acids. CDR1 and CDR2 (germline): MDHEN, SYDVKM. Here the CDR3 reads CASIEAGTVNTGELFF. CDR3 nucleotide sequence: TGTGCCAGCATCGAAGCCGGGACGGTGAACACCGGGGAGCTGTTTTTT.

The chain uses TRBV23-1 and TRBJ1-5; the match to TRBD1 covers 8 bases. TRBV23-1 is an ORF, with its function uncertain. The CDR3 runs 17 residues. After removal of 0 bases from V and 0 bases from J, the junction contained 4 bases not matched to a gene. The CDR3 region is CASSQSGTGCSNQPQHF. The CDR3 DNA reads TGCGCCAGCAGTCAATCAGGGACAGGATGTAGCAATCAGCCCCAGCATTTT.

The rearrangement uses TRBV13 and TRBJ1-2; 9 bases are shared with TRBD1. Germline CDR1 reads PRHDT; CDR2 reads FYEKMQ (reference sequence). J gave up 8 bases and V 3 bases, and 4 bases lay outside the gene matches. This CDR3 region has 13 residues. CDR3 in amino acids: CASSLGQGGGYTF. The CDR3 DNA follows: TGTGCCAGCAGCTTGGGACAGGGAGGGGGCTACACCTTC.

The gene calls are TRBV6-5 and TRBJ2-7; D is unresolved. Trimming left V 2 bases short and J 7 bases short, with 12 bases between. Germline CDR1 MNHEY, CDR2 SVGAGI. The CDR3 length is 13 residues. CDR3 coding DNA: TGTGCCAGCAGTTACGGGGAAGGTCTGGAGCAGTACTTC. The encoded protein is CASSYGEGLEQYF.

The chain links TRBV10-1 to TRBJ1-1; the D is unclear. Germline V gives CDR1 WNHNN, CDR2 SYGVQD (reference sequence). Trimming took 4 bases from V and 4 from J, leaving 4 bases between them. The CDR3 runs to 11 residues. The DNA of the CDR3 is TGCGCCAGCAGTGGGTTCACTGAAGCTTTCTTT. As protein: CASSGFTEAFF.

The V and J genes are TRBV11-1 and TRBJ1-2; D remains unclear. V was trimmed by 5 bases and J by 4 bases, leaving 11 bases between them. Germline V gene sequence: CDR1 SGHAT, CDR2 FQDESV (reference sequence). The CDR3 sequence is 13 residues long. The chain's CDR3 is CASSTDIAYGYTF. The CDR3 DNA reads as TGTGCCAGCAGCACAGACATCGCCTATGGCTACACCTTC.

The J gene is TRBJ1-2, the V gene TRBV27; 10 nucleotides agree with TRBD1. The CDR3 consists of 14 residues. Trimming at V came to 4 bases and at J to 5 bases, leaving 4 bases not matched to a gene. Germline lookup yields CDR1 MNHEY and CDR2 SMNVEV (reference sequence). The CDR3 is CASSWRDRGYGYTF. The CDR3 nucleotides are TGTGCCAGCAGTTGGCGGGACAGGGGATATGGCTACACCTTC.